Detailed here is one TCR beta chain. The antigen is undetermined. Measured with immunoSEQ multiplex PCR; TCRdb has only the in-frame clones, and not every one. Found here are roughly 190,000 clones, around 92% of them singletons; the top ten hold approximately 1.4%. This sample stems from a study of T cell responses to AZD1222 COVID-19 vaccine. Study-level results: Only 5 or 6 people who got AZD1222 tested seropositive at baseline. Regions 160-218 and 743-854 held dominance among vaccine-associated CD4 TCRs, which spanned spike. A mostly white British donor set with more females was recruited, and clonal diversity was possibly underestimated. Per reports, nearly half of all spike-specific TCRs target regions that are unmutated in variants.

Per the germline V gene, CDR1 is LGHDT and CDR2 is YNNKEL (reference sequence). V was shortened by 1 base and J by 0 bases, with 10 bases between the two germline ends. The CDR3 runs 16 residues. The TCR was taken from an adult in good health. Specimen: peripheral blood, collected on day 0 of AZD1222 vaccination. V usage is TRBV3-1 (or the pseudogene TRBV3-2) and J usage is TRBJ2-1; D is unresolved. The CDR3 DNA is TGTGCCAGCAGCCAAGGTCTTCGTCTCTCCTACAATGAGCAGTTCTTC. Its translation is CASSQGLRLSYNEQFF.